Shown below are 27 T cell receptor beta chains from a single sample sequenced in a study of blood T cell repertoires in COVID-19 (dated by TCRdb to the early 2020s). Library preparation used the immunoSEQ multiplex PCR assay. The source is immuneACCESS, and TCRdb retained only in-frame sequences with V and J called. Part of the clones is not carried over; for the studies checked, unresolved V genes explain less than half of this, and the remainder is unexplained. Recorded for this sample are 300,000 to 400,000 clones; 70% to 90% of them occurred a single time. Together, the top ten hold 3% of the sample. Sequenced sample: peripheral blood. These receptors came from a human donor in a cohort sampled during active COVID-19.

The CDR3 DNA sequence: TGTGCCAGCAGTTGGTCAGCGGGAGAGAGCTCCTACGAGCAGTACTTC. Residues: CASSWSAGESSYEQYF. The rearrangement uses TRBV27 and TRBJ2-7, with 8 bases fitting TRBD2. Germline lookup yields CDR1 MNHEY and CDR2 SMNVEV (reference sequence). The trim removed 4 bases at V and 0 bases at J, leaving 8 bases unmatched. CDR3 length: 16 amino acids.

This clone was recorded a few times. The rearrangement links TRBV14 to TRBJ1-4, with 7 bases fitting TRBD1. CDR1 and CDR2 (germline): SGHDN, FVKESK. The junction had 13 bases not matched to a gene; V was cut back by 3 bases and J by 15 bases. The CDR3 has 14 amino acids. The CDR3 sequence: CASSQTGTESGLFF. The CDR3 nucleotides read TGTGCCAGCAGCCAGACAGGGACTGAATCCGGATTGTTTTTT.

The chain is built from TRBV14 and TRBJ1-3; 8 bases agree with TRBD1. V lost 4 bases, J lost 0 bases, and 8 bases stayed unmatched. From germline, CDR1 is SGHDN and CDR2 FVKESK. There are 17 residues in the CDR3. DNA of the CDR3: TGTGCCAGCAGCCCGACAGGGGAAAACCTCTCTGGAAACACCATATATTTT. Amino acids: CASSPTGENLSGNTIYF.

This clone was found once. J is TRBJ2-1 and V is TRBV11-2; possible D gene TRBD2, 6 bases. This CDR3 has 16 residues. V was clipped by 4 bases and J by 7 bases, with 20 bases between them. The germline V gene has CDR1 SGHAT and CDR2 FQNNGV. Here the CDR3 DNA reads TGTGCCAGCAGCTCATACCGGGACTCCAACCTTAATGAGCAGTTCTTC. This translates into CASSSYRDSNLNEQFF.

This chain uses TRBV25-1 with TRBJ1-1, with TRBD1 matching 8 bases. CDR3 length: 13 amino acids. The V gene end was trimmed by 6 bases and the J gene end by 6 bases; junction bases not matched to a gene: 6. Germline V gene data show CDR1 as MGHDK and CDR2 as SYGVNS. The CDR3 spells CASRGVQGAEAFF. DNA of the CDR3: TGTGCCAGCAGGGGGGTACAGGGGGCTGAAGCTTTCTTT.

V gene TRBV6-6 combines with J gene TRBJ2-2; no definite D call. This CDR3 is built from 11 residues. Trimming shortened V by 0 bases and J by 9 bases, and 2 bases separated the two germline ends. Germline V gene lookup returns CDR1 MNHNY and CDR2 SVGAGI (reference sequence). The CDR3 loop is CASSYSRELFF. For the CDR3, the DNA is TGTGCCAGCAGTTACTCTAGGGAGCTGTTTTTT.

The J gene is TRBJ1-6, the V gene TRBV6-5, with 7 nucleotides matching TRBD1. CDR1 is MNHEY and CDR2 is SVGAGI in the germline V gene. V trimming: 2 bases; J trimming: 0 bases; junction bases outside the gene matches: 1. There are 16 residues in the CDR3. The CDR3 sequence is CASSYDRASYNSPLHF. In DNA form, the CDR3 reads TGTGCCAGCAGTTACGACAGGGCCTCCTATAATTCACCCCTCCACTTT.

The chain couples TRBV10-2 to TRBJ2-1; TRBD2 matches 11 bases. Germline lookup yields CDR1 WSHSY and CDR2 SAAADI. V trimming: 10 bases; J trimming: 8 bases; junction bases outside the gene matches: 13. This CDR3 comprises 15 residues. Written as DNA, the CDR3 is TGCGCCACGACGGGACTAGCGGACGTTTTGGATGAGCAGTTCTTC. Protein sequence: CATTGLADVLDEQFF.

In its sample, this clone was seen once. This rearrangement joins TRBV27 to TRBJ2-7; 7 positions match TRBD2. V dropped 5 bases and J dropped 6; count of bases not matched to a gene: 7. The CDR3 has 13 residues. The germline CDR1 and CDR2 sequences are MNHEY and SMNVEV (reference sequence). This CDR3 is CASSPPGGSEQYF. The CDR3 bases are TGTGCCAGCAGTCCACCAGGCGGGAGCGAGCAGTACTTC.

The chain links TRBV6-2 or TRBV6-3 to TRBJ1-5; possibly TRBD1 for D (5 bases). This CDR3 has 16 residues. V was cut by 6 bases and J by 2 bases, with 17 bases left in between. Germline V CDR1 and CDR2: MNHEY, SVGEGT. DNA of the CDR3: TGTGCCAGCAGCCCCGACAGAATAGGACGCAATCAGCCCCAGCATTTT. Encoded protein: CASSPDRIGRNQPQHF.

The chain combines TRBV30 with TRBJ1-5; D possibly corresponds to TRBD1 (6 bases). CDR1 and CDR2 (germline): GTSNPN, SVGIG (reference sequence). CDR3 size: 15 residues. V was cut by 0 bases and J by 7 bases, with 16 bases left in between. The CDR3 loop reads CAWSVGVGGAQPQHF. The CDR3 nucleotides are TGTGCCTGGAGTGTCGGGGTAGGGGGGGCCCAGCCCCAGCATTTT.

The chain carries TRBV29-1 and TRBJ2-7; the match to TRBD1 covers 8 bases. Germline-derived CDR1 and CDR2 are SQVTM and ANQGSEA. J gave up 7 bases and V 6 bases, and 5 bases lay outside the gene matches. The CDR3 spans 11 residues. The CDR3 protein is CSVDTGGEQYF. Written as DNA, the CDR3 is TGCAGCGTGGATACAGGGGGAGAGCAGTACTTC.

The rearrangement uses TRBV7-9 and TRBJ1-3, with TRBD1 identical over 7 bases. This CDR3 comprises 17 residues. Germline CDR1 and CDR2: SEHNR and FQNEAQ (reference sequence). V dropped 8 bases and J dropped 0; count of bases not matched to a gene: 13. CDR3 sequence (DNA): TGTGCCAGCCACCCCCCAGGGGGAGAGAGCTCTGGAAACACCATATATTTT. Translation: CASHPPGGESSGNTIYF.

The chain is built from TRBV9 and TRBJ1-3; possibly TRBD1 for D (6 bases). V shed 1 base and J shed 2 bases, with 13 bases lying between them. Looked up from germline, CDR1 is SGDLS and CDR2 is YYNGEE. This CDR3 is built from 16 residues. The DNA for the CDR3 is TGTGCCAGCAGCGTAACCCGGACAGATACTGGAAACACCATATATTTT. Translated: CASSVTRTDTGNTIYF.

The chain combines TRBV28 with TRBJ2-1; 8 positions agree with TRBD2. The length of the CDR3 is 15 residues. Trimming cost V 6 bases and J 7 bases; bases outside gene matches: 11. Germline V CDR1 and CDR2: MDHEN, SYDVKM. CDR3 residues: CASSRPGLEKNEQFF. CDR3 DNA: TGTGCCAGCAGCCGGCCGGGACTAGAAAAGAATGAGCAGTTCTTC. The entire variable domain, with the rest obtained from reference TRBV28 and TRBJ2-1, is as follows: DVKVTQSSRYLVKRTGEKVFLECVQDMDHENMFWYRQDPGLGLRLIYFSYDVKMKEKGDIPEGYSVSREKKERFSLILESASTNQTSMYLCASSRPGLEKNEQFFGPGTRLTVL.

The chain employs TRBV7-3 and TRBJ2-1; maybe TRBD1 (5 bases). Germline values: CDR1 SGHTA, CDR2 FQGTGA. V shed 0 bases and J shed 8 bases, with 11 bases lying between them. There are 14 residues in the CDR3. CDR3 coding DNA: TGTGCCAGCAGCTTAACATCAGGGCTGGATGAGCAGTTCTTC. It specifies CASSLTSGLDEQFF.

The chain has TRBV27 and TRBJ2-2, with D possibly being TRBD1 (5 bases). CDR1 is MNHEY and CDR2 is SMNVEV in the germline V gene (reference sequence). The CDR3 runs to 15 residues. V was clipped by 4 bases and J by 1 base, with 10 bases between them. CDR3 sequence reads: CASSYSQGNTGELFF. CDR3 coding DNA: TGTGCCAGCAGTTACTCTCAGGGGAACACCGGGGAGCTGTTTTTT.

The chain recombines TRBV6-1 with TRBJ1-4; TRBD1 agrees at 7 bases. Unmatched junction bases numbered 8, after V lost 4 bases and J lost 3 bases. The V gene's germline CDR1 is MNHNS and CDR2 SASEGT. The CDR3 loop spans 16 amino acids. CDR3 loop: CASSVETGRPNEKLFF. Here the CDR3 DNA reads TGTGCCAGCAGTGTTGAGACAGGGCGACCTAATGAAAAACTGTTTTTT.

This clone has a handful of counts. V usage is TRBV5-1 and J usage is TRBJ1-6; 9 bases line up with TRBD1. Per germline, CDR1 SGHRS and CDR2 YFSETQ. This CDR3 is 16 amino acids long. Trimming at V came to 5 bases and at J to 2 bases, leaving 5 bases not matched to a gene. The CDR3 here is CASRPGTGTYNSPLHF. The CDR3 coding sequence is TGCGCCAGCAGGCCCGGGACAGGGACCTATAATTCACCCCTCCACTTT.

This CDR3 reads CATSRGYSLAGGPIEQYF. The DNA of the CDR3 is TGTGCCACCAGCAGAGGTTACAGTCTAGCGGGGGGGCCTATCGAGCAGTACTTC. This chain links TRBV15 with TRBJ2-7; 12 positions match TRBD2. The germline V gene encodes CDR1 LNHNV and CDR2 YYDKDF (reference sequence). J lost 6 bases, V lost 1 base, and 13 bases had no gene match. The CDR3 contains 18 residues.

As for this clone: This sample includes further DNA sequences coding for the same CDR3. The CDR3 region is CASSLAGTGSGNTIYF. In DNA, the CDR3 is TGTGCCAGCAGCTTAGCGGGGACAGGCTCTGGAAACACCATATATTTT. The chain recombines TRBV7-2 with TRBJ1-3, with 8 bases identical to TRBD1. The CDR3 loop spans 16 amino acids. The V gene's germline CDR1 is SGHTA and CDR2 FQGNSA. After removal of 0 bases from V and 0 bases from J, the junction contained 1 base not matched to a gene.

The V call is TRBV19, the J call TRBJ1-6; TRBD1 matches 7 bases. The CDR3 is 15 amino acids. The trim removed 1 base at V and 10 bases at J, leaving 7 bases unmatched. CDR1 and CDR2 from the germline V gene are LNHDA and SQIVND (reference sequence). The CDR3 DNA follows: TGTGCCAGTAGTATAGCCACAGCAGGGGGATCACCCCTCCACTTT. This gives the protein CASSIATAGGSPLHF.

The chain carries TRBV5-1 and TRBJ2-6; 8 bases align to TRBD2. The CDR3 has 16 residues. With 3 bases clipped from V and 2 bases from J, the junction kept 4 bases outside the gene matches. The germline V gene encodes CDR1 SGHRS and CDR2 YFSETQ. DNA for the CDR3: TGCGCCAGCAGCTACCCGGGAGGGCCTGGGGCCAACGTCCTGACTTTC. Translated: CASSYPGGPGANVLTF. Combining the CDR3 with reference TRBV5-1 and TRBJ2-6 gives the whole variable domain KAGVTQTPRYLIKTRGQQVTLSCSPISGHRSVSWYQQTPGQGLQFLFEYFSETQRNKGNFPGRFSGRQFSNSRSEMNVSTLELGDSALYLCASSYPGGPGANVLTFGAGSRLTVL.

This chain uses TRBV4-2 with TRBJ2-3; 14 nucleotides match TRBD2. The V gene end was trimmed by 1 base and the J gene end by 3 bases; junction bases not matched to a gene: 6. This CDR3 comprises 18 residues. The V gene's germline CDR1 is LGHNA and CDR2 YNFKEQ. CDR3 nucleotide sequence: TGTGCCAGCAGCCAAGTGGGGACTAGCGGGGGATCAACAGATACGCAGTATTTT. It yields the protein CASSQVGTSGGSTDTQYF.

Here the CDR3 reads CSVQGMNTEAFF. CDR3 nucleotides: TGCAGCGTACAGGGGATGAACACTGAAGCTTTCTTT. The chain links TRBV29-1 to TRBJ1-1, with 7 bases matching TRBD1. This CDR3 is 12 amino acids long. Germline loops: CDR1 SQVTM, CDR2 ANQGSEA. J lost 0 bases, V lost 6 bases, and 1 base had no gene match.

This chain uses TRBV7-9 with TRBJ2-7, with 8 nucleotides matching TRBD2. CDR1 and CDR2 (germline): SEHNR, FQNEAQ (reference sequence). Unmatched junction bases numbered 13, after V lost 5 bases and J lost 4 bases. The CDR3 covers 16 residues. This chain's CDR3 is CASSPLPGLDLYEQYF. In DNA form, the CDR3 reads TGTGCCAGCAGCCCTCTCCCGGGACTAGATCTTTACGAGCAGTACTTC.

Only one count was recorded for this clone. The chain recombines TRBV19 with TRBJ1-2; D unclear. CDR3 length: 15 residues. Germline V gives CDR1 LNHDA, CDR2 SQIVND (reference sequence). V shed 4 bases and J shed 6 bases, with 18 bases lying between them. Written as DNA, the CDR3 is TGTGCCAGTAGTACCCAAGTGGGAGGGTACGATGGCTACACCTTC. Protein: CASSTQVGGYDGYTF.